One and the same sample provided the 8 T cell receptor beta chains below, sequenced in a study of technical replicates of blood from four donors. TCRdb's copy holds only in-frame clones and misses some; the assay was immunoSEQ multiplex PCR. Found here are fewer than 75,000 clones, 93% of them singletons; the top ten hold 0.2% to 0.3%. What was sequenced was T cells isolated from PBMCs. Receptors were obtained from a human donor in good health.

CDR3 amino acids: CASSPNSYEQYF. CDR3 coding DNA: TGCGCCAGCAGCCCGAACAGCTACGAGCAGTACTTC. The rearrangement joins TRBV5-1 to TRBJ2-7, with D hard to call. The CDR3 spans 12 residues. V lost 4 bases and J lost 3, with 8 bases in between. The germline V gene encodes CDR1 SGHRS and CDR2 YFSETQ.

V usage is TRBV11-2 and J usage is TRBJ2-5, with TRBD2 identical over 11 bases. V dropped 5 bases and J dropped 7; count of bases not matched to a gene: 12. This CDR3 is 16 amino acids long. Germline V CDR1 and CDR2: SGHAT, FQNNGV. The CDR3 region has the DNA TGTGCCAGCAGCCCGGGGACTAGCGGTGGGTACGTGACCCAGTACTTC. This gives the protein CASSPGTSGGYVTQYF.

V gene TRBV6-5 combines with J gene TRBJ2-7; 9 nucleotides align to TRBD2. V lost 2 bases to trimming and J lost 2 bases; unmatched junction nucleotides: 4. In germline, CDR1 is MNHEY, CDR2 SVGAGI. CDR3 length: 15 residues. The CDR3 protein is CASSYVLAGPYEQYF. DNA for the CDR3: TGTGCCAGCAGTTACGTCCTAGCGGGGCCCTACGAGCAGTACTTC.

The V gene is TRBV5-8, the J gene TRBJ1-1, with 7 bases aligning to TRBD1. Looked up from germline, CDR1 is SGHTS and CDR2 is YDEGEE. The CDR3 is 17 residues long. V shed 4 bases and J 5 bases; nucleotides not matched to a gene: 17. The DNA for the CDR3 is TGTGCCAGCAGCCGCGCGACAGGGACAAGAATCAGGACTGAAGCTTTCTTT. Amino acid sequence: CASSRATGTRIRTEAFF.

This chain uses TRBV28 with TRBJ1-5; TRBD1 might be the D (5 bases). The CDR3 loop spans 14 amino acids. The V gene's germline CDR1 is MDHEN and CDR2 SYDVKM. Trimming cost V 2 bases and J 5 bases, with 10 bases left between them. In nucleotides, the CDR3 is TGTGCCAGCAGTTTACAGGGATCTCATCAGCCCCAGCATTTT. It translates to CASSLQGSHQPQHF.

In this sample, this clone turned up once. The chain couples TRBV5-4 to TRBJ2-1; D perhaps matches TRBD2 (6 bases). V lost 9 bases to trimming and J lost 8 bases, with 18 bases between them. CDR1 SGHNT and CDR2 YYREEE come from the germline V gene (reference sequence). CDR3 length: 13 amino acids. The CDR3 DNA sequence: TGTGCCAACCGGGACTCCCCTAGGGATGAGCAGTTCTTC. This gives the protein CANRDSPRDEQFF.

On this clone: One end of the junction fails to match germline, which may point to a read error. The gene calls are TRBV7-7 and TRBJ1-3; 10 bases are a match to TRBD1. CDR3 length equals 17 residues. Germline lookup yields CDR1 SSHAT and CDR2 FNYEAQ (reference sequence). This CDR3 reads CASSEGTGATSGNTIYF. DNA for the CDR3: TGTGCTAGCAGCGAGGGGACAGGGGCCACCTCTGGAAACACCATATATTTT.

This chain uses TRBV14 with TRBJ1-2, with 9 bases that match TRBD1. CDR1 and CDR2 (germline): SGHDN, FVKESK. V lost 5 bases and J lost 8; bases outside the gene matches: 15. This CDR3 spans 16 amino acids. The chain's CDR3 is CASSYRNRDRVWGYTF. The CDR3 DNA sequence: TGTGCCAGCAGCTACAGAAACCGGGACAGGGTGTGGGGCTACACCTTC.